Listed below are T cell receptor beta chains from one sample, sequenced in a study of blood T cell repertoires in COVID-19. Clones were read by immunoSEQ multiplex PCR, and TCRdb kept only the in-frame ones, dropping some. Found here are about 220,000 clones, around 85% of them singletons; the top ten hold 1.3%. Input material: PBMCs or T cells enriched from blood (not recorded which). The source of these receptors is a woman aged 40-49 years with acute COVID-19. Both conserved end residues are part of each CDR3. D genes are given only for firm matches. Clone size is not always given. Where it is, it says once, few, many or a class for expanded clones.

j_call clone_size d_call cdr3_length v_call cdr3_nt cdr3_aa
TRBJ2-5 few . 15 TRBV5-4 TGTGCCAGCAGCGGGTCGGCTAGAGAGTCGGAGACCCAGTACTTC CASSGSARESETQYF
TRBJ1-4 . TRBD1 14 TRBV19 TGTGCCAGTAGATGGACAGGGGTTGAAGGAAAACTGTTTTTT CASRWTGVEGKLFF
TRBJ2-3 . TRBD2 15 TRBV3-1/TRBV3-2 TGTGCCAGCAGTCCTAGCGGGGGGAACACAGATACGCAGTATTTT CASSPSGGNTDTQYF
TRBJ2-3 . TRBD2 14 TRBV2 TGTGCCAGCTGGCTAGCGGTTAGCACAGATACGCAGTATTTT CASWLAVSTDTQYF
TRBJ1-5 . TRBD1 15 TRBV2 TGTGCCAGCAGTCCTATCGGACAGGGGAATCAGCCCCAGCATTTT CASSPIGQGNQPQHF
TRBJ2-1 . TRBD2 17 TRBV5-6 TGTGCCAGCAGCTTGCGGGGGGGGCTCTTGGGCTACAATGAGCAGTTCTTC CASSLRGGLLGYNEQFF
TRBJ2-5 . TRBD2 17 TRBV24-1 TGTGCCACCAGCGCAACACCCTATACTAGCGCCCAAGAGACCCAGTACTTC CATSATPYTSAQETQYF
TRBJ1-1 . . 16 TRBV28 TGTGCCAGCAGTTTACCCTCAGGCTCCATGAACACTGAAGCTTTCTTT CASSLPSGSMNTEAFF
TRBJ1-6 . . 13 TRBV9 TGTGCCAGCAGCGCCGGGGGTGATTCACCCCTCCACTTT CASSAGGDSPLHF
TRBJ2-2 once TRBD2 17 TRBV6-1 TGTGCCAGCAGTGAGCCCCCGGGGGGGCGGGTCACCGGGGAGCTGTTTTTT CASSEPPGGRVTGELFF